These 29 T cell receptor beta chains share one sample of origin, sequenced in a study of T cell changes during pregnancy in multiple sclerosis. Method: immunoSEQ multiplex PCR; TCRdb's copy keeps in-frame clones and lacks some. The repertoire has 95,000 to 100,000 clones, about 90% of them found once; the top ten carry around 3.1%. Sequencing used peripheral blood, obtained in the second trimester of pregnancy. These receptors were obtained from a female donor with multiple sclerosis, enrolled in a pregnancy study.

The chain carries TRBV15 and TRBJ1-2; 8 positions agree with TRBD1. Losses at the gene ends were 8 bases for V and 6 bases for J; bases not matched to a gene: 14. The CDR3 loop spans 15 amino acids. Per germline, CDR1 LNHNV and CDR2 YYDKDF (reference sequence). CDR3 coding DNA: TGTGCCACCCTAGGGCAGGGGGCGCCGCGGAATGGCTACACCTTC. This gives the protein CATLGQGAPRNGYTF. The entire variable domain, with the rest obtained from reference TRBV15 and TRBJ1-2, is as follows: DAMVIQNPRYQVTQFGKPVTLSCSQTLNHNVMYWYQQKSSQAPKLLFHYYDKDFNNEADTPDNFQSRRPNTSFCFLDIRSPGLGDTAMYLCATLGQGAPRNGYTFGSGTRLTVV.

The rearrangement links TRBV5-1 to TRBJ2-7; 7 bases fit TRBD2. CDR1 is SGHRS and CDR2 is YFSETQ in the germline V gene. The CDR3 has 16 amino acids. V shed 0 bases, J shed 0 bases, and the junction held 6 bases outside the gene matches. The CDR3 region is CASSLVGGGHSYEQYF. In DNA form, the CDR3 reads TGCGCCAGCAGCTTGGTCGGGGGAGGGCACTCCTACGAGCAGTACTTC.

This clone was counted once. The chain employs TRBV4-2 and TRBJ2-7, with 11 positions matching TRBD2. The V and J ends lost 0 bases and 0 bases, in that order; junction bases with no gene match: 10. Germline V CDR1 and CDR2: LGHNA, YNFKEQ. This CDR3 contains 19 residues. In DNA, the CDR3 is TGTGCCAGCAGCCAAGAACGTGCGCGACTAGCGGGGAACTCCTACGAGCAGTACTTC. It is translated as CASSQERARLAGNSYEQYF.

CDR3 DNA: TGTGCCAGCAGCCCGACAGGGCGGTATGGTCAGCCCCAGCATTTT. Translating it yields CASSPTGRYGQPQHF. The J gene is TRBJ1-5, the V gene TRBV9; the match to TRBD1 covers 7 bases. V shed 4 bases and J 6 bases; nucleotides not matched to a gene: 10. The V gene's germline CDR1 is SGDLS and CDR2 YYNGEE. The CDR3 contains 15 residues. Full variable domain (rest looked up from reference TRBV9 and TRBJ1-5): DSGVTQTPKHLITATGQRVTLRCSPRSGDLSVYWYQQSLDQGLQFLIQYYNGEERAKGNILERFSAQQFPDLHSELNLSSLELGDSALYFCASSPTGRYGQPQHFGDGTRLSIL.

On this clone: One junction end disagrees with the germline gene, perhaps due to a read error. The chain employs TRBV28 and TRBJ2-7; TRBD2 matches at 8 bases. This CDR3 has 16 amino acids. Looked up from germline, CDR1 is MDHEN and CDR2 is SYDVKM. CDR3 nucleotides: TGTGCCAGCAGTCCCCGGGGGGGACGCCCCTCCAACGAGCAGTACTTC. Translation gives CASSPRGGRPSNEQYF.

The chain couples TRBV30 to TRBJ2-3; D gene ambiguous. Germline lookup yields CDR1 GTSNPN and CDR2 SVGIG (reference sequence). Between the trimmed V and J ends, which lost 5 bases and 10 bases, there was a span of 16 bases. The CDR3 consists of 12 residues. As DNA, the CDR3 is TGTGCCTGGCGGCGAGGTACCGCCGCGCAGTATTTT. Residues: CAWRRGTAAQYF. The whole variable domain, filled in from reference TRBV30 and TRBJ2-3, reads SQTIHQWPATLVQPVGSPLSLECTVEGTSNPNLYWYRQAAGRGLQLLFYSVGIGQISSEVPQNLSASRPQDRQFILSSKKLLLSDSGFYLCAWRRGTAAQYFGPGTRLTVL.

This clone has just a few counts. The chain combines TRBV25-1 with TRBJ1-2, with D unclear. From germline, CDR1 is MGHDK and CDR2 SYGVNS. The CDR3 is 12 residues long. The CDR3 nucleotides read TGTGCGACCGATGGGGAGAACTATGGCTACACCTTC. Translated, it gives CATDGENYGYTF.

The V and J genes are TRBV14 and TRBJ1-2; no clear D gene. The V end lost 1 base, the J end lost 4 bases, and 13 bases lay between the germline ends. This CDR3 has 15 amino acids. CDR1 and CDR2 (germline): SGHDN, FVKESK. CDR3 nucleotides: TGTGCCAGCAGCCAAGTCCCTGAGGGCGTCTATGGCTACACCTTC. This codes for CASSQVPEGVYGYTF. Looking up the rest from reference TRBV14 and TRBJ1-2 gives the full variable domain: EAGVTQFPSHSVIEKGQTVTLRCDPISGHDNLYWYRRVMGKEIKFLLHFVKESKQDESGMPNNRFLAERTGGTYSTLKVQPAELEDSGVYFCASSQVPEGVYGYTFGSGTRLTVV.

This chain links TRBV15 with TRBJ1-5; D is possibly TRBD1 (5 bases). V was cut by 0 bases and J by 4 bases, with 13 bases left in between. The V gene's germline CDR1 is LNHNV and CDR2 YYDKDF (reference sequence). This CDR3 is 16 amino acids long. The CDR3 loop reads CATSRDRVKGNQPQHF. CDR3 nucleotides: TGTGCCACCAGCAGAGATAGGGTAAAGGGGAATCAGCCCCAGCATTTT.

V usage is TRBV15 and J usage is TRBJ2-5, with D maybe TRBD2 (5 bases). CDR1 is LNHNV and CDR2 is YYDKDF in the germline V gene (reference sequence). The CDR3 covers 13 residues. The V end was cut by 1 base, the J end by 3 bases, with 6 bases between. The CDR3 spells CATSRAGKETQYF. The CDR3 DNA is TGTGCCACCAGCAGAGCGGGAAAAGAGACCCAGTACTTC.

This chain connects TRBV29-1 to TRBJ2-3; 10 bases align to TRBD2. Germline trimming cut 1 base from V and 3 bases from J; bases unmatched to any gene: 4. The CDR3 has 15 amino acids. Germline V gene lookup returns CDR1 SQVTM and CDR2 ANQGSEA. The CDR3 region is CSVEGLAGETDTQYF. The CDR3 coding sequence is TGCAGCGTTGAAGGGCTAGCGGGAGAAACAGATACGCAGTATTTT.

The V and J genes are TRBV2 and TRBJ2-3; a possible D gene is TRBD1 (6 bases). The V end lost 10 bases, the J end lost 2 bases, and 13 bases lay between the germline ends. Looked up from germline, CDR1 is SNHLY and CDR2 is FYNNEI. The CDR3 consists of 13 residues. The CDR3 is CAILGQTTDTQYF. Here the CDR3 DNA reads TGTGCCATTTTAGGACAGACCACAGATACGCAGTATTTT.

The chain employs TRBV7-9 and TRBJ2-2; TRBD1 agrees at 9 bases. Unmatched junction bases numbered 7, after V lost 5 bases and J lost 6 bases. CDR1 and CDR2 from the germline V gene are SEHNR and FQNEAQ (reference sequence). The CDR3 is made up of 15 amino acids. The CDR3 is CASSGGQGSAGELFF. The CDR3 nucleotides read TGTGCCAGCAGCGGAGGACAGGGGTCGGCCGGGGAGCTGTTTTTT. Looking up the rest from reference TRBV7-9 and TRBJ2-2 gives the full variable domain: DTGVSQNPRHKITKRGQNVTFRCDPISEHNRLYWYRQTLGQGPEFLTYFQNEAQLEKSRLLSDRFSAERPKGSFSTLEIQRTEQGDSAMYLCASSGGQGSAGELFFGEGSRLTVL.

This chain joins TRBV5-8 and TRBJ2-1; perhaps TRBD2 as D (6 bases). Germline CDR1 SGHTS, CDR2 YDEGEE. The CDR3 loop spans 13 amino acids. V was cut by 5 bases and J by 4 bases, with 10 bases left in between. This CDR3 reads CASSASDYNEQFF. In DNA form, the CDR3 reads TGTGCCAGCAGTGCTAGCGATTACAATGAGCAGTTCTTC.

The J gene is TRBJ2-3, the V gene TRBV5-1, with 7 positions matching TRBD2. Germline-derived CDR1 and CDR2 are SGHRS and YFSETQ. This CDR3 spans 14 amino acids. Germline trimming cut 1 base from V and 2 bases from J; bases unmatched to any gene: 1. DNA of the CDR3: TGCGCCAGCAGCTTGACTAGCGACACAGATACGCAGTATTTT. Protein sequence: CASSLTSDTDTQYF. Supplemented by reference TRBV5-1 and TRBJ2-3, the full variable domain reads KAGVTQTPRYLIKTRGQQVTLSCSPISGHRSVSWYQQTPGQGLQFLFEYFSETQRNKGNFPGRFSGRQFSNSRSEMNVSTLELGDSALYLCASSLTSDTDTQYFGPGTRLTVL.

This chain uses TRBV30 with TRBJ2-5, with D possibly matching TRBD2 (5 bases). Trimming left V 3 bases short and J 5 bases short, with 16 bases between. The CDR3 contains 14 residues. CDR1 and CDR2 from the germline V gene are GTSNPN and SVGIG (reference sequence). CDR3 loop: CAWSNASGKETQYF. CDR3 bases: TGTGCCTGGAGCAACGCCTCGGGGAAGGAGACCCAGTACTTC.

The chain joins TRBV5-1 to TRBJ2-1, with unresolved D. The germline V gene encodes CDR1 SGHRS and CDR2 YFSETQ. CDR3 length: 12 residues. V was clipped by 0 bases and J by 5 bases, with 3 bases between them. Written as DNA, the CDR3 is TGCGCCAGCAGCTTGGGCGACAATGAGCAGTTCTTC. Its protein is CASSLGDNEQFF.

The chain joins TRBV5-1 to TRBJ2-7; the match to TRBD2 covers 11 bases. This CDR3 contains 14 residues. The germline gives CDR1 SGHRS, CDR2 YFSETQ. Trimming cost V 5 bases and J 3 bases; bases outside gene matches: 4. CDR3 sequence: CASSSGLADYEQYF. The DNA of the CDR3 is TGCGCCAGCAGTTCGGGACTAGCGGACTACGAGCAGTACTTC.

A few counts support this clone. The chain carries TRBV5-1 and TRBJ2-7; TRBD2 agrees at 9 bases. This CDR3 region has 15 residues. Trimming at V came to 1 base and at J to 2 bases, leaving 4 bases not matched to a gene. Germline CDR1 is SGHRS and CDR2 is YFSETQ. This CDR3 reads CASSLPLAGTYEQYF. The CDR3 nucleotides are TGCGCCAGCAGCTTGCCCCTAGCGGGGACCTACGAGCAGTACTTC.

The CDR3 DNA follows: TGCGCCAGCAGCTTGGACAGCTATAGCAATCAGCCCCAGCATTTT. Translation: CASSLDSYSNQPQHF. This sequence joins TRBV5-1 and TRBJ1-5; D gene uncertain. Germline lookup yields CDR1 SGHRS and CDR2 YFSETQ. V was clipped by 0 bases and J by 0 bases, with 7 bases between them. This CDR3 region has 15 residues.

The chain combines TRBV5-1 with TRBJ2-1; 10 nucleotides line up with TRBD2. The V segment lost 0 bases and the J segment 7 bases; nucleotides outside the gene matches: 7. Germline CDR1 and CDR2: SGHRS and YFSETQ. This CDR3 contains 16 residues. The CDR3 sequence is CASSLGLAGGINEQFF. CDR3 sequence (DNA): TGCGCCAGCAGCTTGGGACTAGCGGGTGGTATTAATGAGCAGTTCTTC.

The gene calls are TRBV25-1 and TRBJ2-3; D gene ambiguous. The CDR3 runs 13 residues. The germline gives CDR1 MGHDK, CDR2 SYGVNS. Deletions cut 6 bases from V and 0 bases from J, with 7 bases between. The DNA for the CDR3 is TGTGCCAGCAGGGAAACTAGCACAGATACGCAGTATTTT. Amino acid sequence: CASRETSTDTQYF.

V gene TRBV7-9 combines with J gene TRBJ2-5; D gene ambiguous. V was trimmed by 2 bases and J by 5 bases, leaving 6 bases between them. CDR1 SEHNR and CDR2 FQNEAQ come from the germline V gene (reference sequence). This CDR3 region has 12 residues. The chain's CDR3 is CASSLLRETQYF. In DNA, the CDR3 is TGTGCCAGCAGCTTACTTCGGGAGACCCAGTACTTC. Variable domain in full (rest from reference TRBV7-9 and TRBJ2-5): DTGVSQNPRHKITKRGQNVTFRCDPISEHNRLYWYRQTLGQGPEFLTYFQNEAQLEKSRLLSDRFSAERPKGSFSTLEIQRTEQGDSAMYLCASSLLRETQYFGPGTRLLVL.

This chain connects TRBV11-2 to TRBJ2-7; D perhaps matches TRBD1 (5 bases). The germline V gene has CDR1 SGHAT and CDR2 FQNNGV. The CDR3 sequence is 15 residues long. The V end lost 1 base, the J end lost 2 bases, and 12 bases lay between the germline ends. The CDR3 here is CASSLGTGGTYEQYF. Written as DNA, the CDR3 is TGTGCCAGCAGCTTAGGTACAGGTGGGACCTACGAGCAGTACTTC.

This clone was seen a single time. Given the absence of the conserved phenylalanine or tryptophan at the CDR3 end, a read error is likely. No DNA is shown, since the ends of the CDR3 on it are uncertain; the CDR3 is the one TCRdb lists. V usage is TRBV20-1 and J usage is TRBJ2-7; the tabulated D call, TRBD1, remains unverified against the DNA. Germline values: CDR1 DFQATT, CDR2 SNEGSKA (reference sequence). Including both end residues, the CDR3 is 8 amino acids long. The CDR3 is CSAKKGFL.

The chain recombines TRBV19 with TRBJ2-7, with D unclear. The CDR3 totals 14 residues. Per the germline V gene, CDR1 is LNHDA and CDR2 is SQIVND (reference sequence). V dropped 5 bases and J dropped 0 bases, with 11 bases sitting between them. The CDR3 sequence is CASSPWASSYEQYF. The CDR3 DNA sequence: TGTGCCAGTAGTCCCTGGGCCAGCTCCTACGAGCAGTACTTC.

The chain employs TRBV5-1 and TRBJ2-3; tentative D call: TRBD2 (6 bases). The germline V and J ends were trimmed by 2 bases and 0 bases, with 7 bases remaining between them. Germline CDR1 is SGHRS and CDR2 is YFSETQ. The CDR3 length is 14 residues. Here the CDR3 reads CASSFGTSTDTQYF. The CDR3 region has the DNA TGCGCCAGCAGCTTTGGGACTAGCACAGATACGCAGTATTTT.

The V and J genes are TRBV27 and TRBJ1-1; unclear D gene. The CDR3 length is 14 residues. The germline V gene encodes CDR1 MNHEY and CDR2 SMNVEV (reference sequence). Trimming took 3 bases from V and 4 from J, leaving 12 bases between them. In DNA form, the CDR3 reads TGTGCCAGCAGTTTTCGGGTAGTTGGCACTGAAGCTTTCTTT. Amino acids: CASSFRVVGTEAFF.

The genes are TRBV28 and TRBJ1-5; 11 bases are shared with TRBD1. Germline V gene sequence: CDR1 MDHEN, CDR2 SYDVKM. The CDR3 has 16 amino acids. V trimming: 5 bases; J trimming: 6 bases; junction bases outside the gene matches: 9. The CDR3 DNA reads as TGTGCCAGCAGTCCCGGGACAGGGGGTTCAGGTCAGCCCCAGCATTTT. Its protein is CASSPGTGGSGQPQHF.